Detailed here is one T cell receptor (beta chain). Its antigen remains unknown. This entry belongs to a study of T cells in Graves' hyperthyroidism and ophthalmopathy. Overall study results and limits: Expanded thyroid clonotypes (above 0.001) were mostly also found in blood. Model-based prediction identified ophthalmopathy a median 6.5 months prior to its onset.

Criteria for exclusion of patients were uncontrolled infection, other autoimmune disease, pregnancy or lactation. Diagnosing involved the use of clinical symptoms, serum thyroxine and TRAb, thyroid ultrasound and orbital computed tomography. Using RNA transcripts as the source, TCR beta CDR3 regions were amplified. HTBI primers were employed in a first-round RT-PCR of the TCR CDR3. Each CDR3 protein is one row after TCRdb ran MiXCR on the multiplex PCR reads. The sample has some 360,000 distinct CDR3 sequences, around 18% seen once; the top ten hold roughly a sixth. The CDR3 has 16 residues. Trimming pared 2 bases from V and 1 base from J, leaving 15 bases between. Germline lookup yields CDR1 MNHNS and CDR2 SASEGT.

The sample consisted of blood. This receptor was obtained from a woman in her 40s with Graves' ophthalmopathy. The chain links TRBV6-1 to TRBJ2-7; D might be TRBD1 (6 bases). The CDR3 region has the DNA TGTGCCAGCAGTGAATGGGGCAGGGGAGCTTCCTACGAGCAGTACTTC. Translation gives CASSEWGRGASYEQYF.